This T cell receptor beta chain was identified in a study of OX40 agonist ivuxolimab in advanced cancers. A note on the overall study: Ivuxolimab, which targeted the costimulatory receptor OX40 (CD134), was an agonistic, fully human IgG2 monoclonal antibody. Patients were allowed to have had prior anti-PD-1, anti-PD-L1 or anti-CTLA-4 therapy, and roughly 40% of the dose-escalation patients had previously received checkpoint inhibitors. Partial responses occurred in three dose-escalation patients, of whom one had hepatocellular carcinoma and two had cutaneous melanoma. Intravenous ivuxolimab was administered to patients every 2 weeks at six dose levels: 0.01, 0.1, 0.3, 1.5, 3 and 10 mg/kg. The point of sequencing TCRbeta in the periphery was to test whether ivuxolimab changed TCR sequence diversity and drove clonal T-cell expansion. A male proportion of nearly 85% and a mean age of around 60 years, ranging from 23 to 79, were recorded for the dose-escalation cohort. The paper covers the monotherapy dose-escalation part of the phase I ivuxolimab trial, which included N ≈ 52 patients. Of the approximately 50 dose-escalation patients, hepatocellular carcinoma was present in some 19, melanoma in approximately 15, renal cell carcinoma in 9 and head and neck cancer in 9.

Patients with a history of autoimmune disease or receiving systemic immunosuppression were excluded from the trial. Peripheral blood for TCR sequencing was collected from all dose cohorts at baseline, on cycle 4 day 1, and on cycle 7 day 1. The samples were taken from a phase I, first-in-human, multicenter, open-label dose-escalation trial of ivuxolimab. Adults with locally advanced or metastatic melanoma, renal cell carcinoma, hepatocellular carcinoma or head and neck squamous cell carcinoma were enrolled in the trial. Before TCR sequencing, CD4+ T cells and CD8+ T cells were sorted from peripheral blood as separate populations. General conclusions and limits of the study: In the 0.1-3.0 mg/kg groups, partial responders had among the lowest normalized peripheral clonal expansion, particularly in CD8+ T cells. Low levels of normalized T-cell clonal expansion were also seen in some nonresponding patients. Antigen specificity was not determined for the clonally expanded peripheral T cells. On average, CD8+ T cells showed more expanded clones than CD4+ T cells after ivuxolimab. Clonal expansion of both CD4+ and CD8+ blood T cells was observed from baseline to week 6 at doses 0.1 to 3.0 mg/kg.

The CDR3, cysteine through phenylalanine, is 14 amino acids long. Left in the record is the CDR3 DNA by itself, 42 bases read in frame from the first base. Trimming takes 5 bases off V and 4 bases off J; junction bases not matched to a gene: 3. CDR1 and CDR2 are read off the germline V gene (reference sequence) as LNHDA and SQIVND. For sequencing of the TCRbeta CDR3 region, genomic DNA was extracted from the sorted cells. The immunoSEQ Assay was used for sequencing of TCRbeta CDR3 regions. In its TCRdb copy, this immuneACCESS table keeps in-frame sequences only and misses some clones. Where compared with another copy, unresolved V genes explain less than half of these, and the others have no known cause. The sample records 40,000 to 60,000 clones, 75% to 90% of which are singletons. The ten biggest clones cover around 20% of the sample. A remark on this clone: Its recognized antigen is unknown. It has no much larger one-base neighbor in the sample; base qualities were not kept.

The sample consisted of CD4+ or CD8+ T cells sorted from blood, taken in a trial of the OX40 agonist ivuxolimab. Here the chain combines TRBV19 and TRBJ2-1; a stretch of 9 junction bases matches TRBD1. This TCR came from an adult with an advanced solid tumor such as melanoma, head and neck, liver or kidney cancer. The nucleotide sequence reads TGTGCCAGTAGTGAGGGGACAGGGTACAATGAGCAGTTCTTC. This gives the protein CASSEGTGYNEQFF.